This T cell receptor beta chain was recovered during a study of T cell repertoires in cytomegalovirus infection. This clonotype was recorded a few times. TCRdb called the reads again in MiXCR, with one record for every CDR3 protein. The repertoire holds 740,000 or so distinct CDR3 sequences, with 35% to 45% as singletons. The CDR3 is 14 amino acids. The germline V gene has CDR1 SGHRS and CDR2 YFSETQ. V lost 4 bases and J lost 3, with 13 bases in between. The V call is TRBV5-1, the J call TRBJ1-2, with D tentatively TRBD1 (6 bases). This sequence was found in a human donor in good health (CMV status not recorded). Some clones in this sample may be carry-over from other donors' samples. The sample consisted of PBMCs. The CDR3 bases are TGCGCCAGCAGCCCCGGACAGACCGACTATGGCTACACCTTC. This gives the protein CASSPGQTDYGYTF. The whole variable domain, filled in from reference TRBV5-1 and TRBJ1-2, reads KAGVTQTPRYLIKTRGQQVTLSCSPISGHRSVSWYQQTPGQGLQFLFEYFSETQRNKGNFPGRFSGRQFSNSRSEMNVSTLELGDSALYLCASSPGQTDYGYTFGSGTRLTVV.